This T cell receptor beta chain was sequenced in a study of control samples from healthy donors and cancer patients. This clone was found once. The method was immunoSEQ multiplex PCR; TCRdb's version includes in-frame clones alone and lacks a portion of them. The sample holds 150,000 to 200,000 clones, roughly 89% seen once. Germline V CDR1 and CDR2: MNHEY, SVGAGI. V was shortened by 2 bases and J by 6 bases, with 10 bases between the two germline ends. This CDR3 has 14 amino acids. The TCR sequence derives from a woman under 40 in good health. The chain carries TRBV6-5 and TRBJ1-4; a weak D match, TRBD1 (6 bases). The sample comprised blood. This CDR3 reads CASSYRGYDEKLFF. Here the CDR3 DNA reads TGTGCCAGCAGTTACAGGGGGTACGATGAAAAACTGTTTTTT.